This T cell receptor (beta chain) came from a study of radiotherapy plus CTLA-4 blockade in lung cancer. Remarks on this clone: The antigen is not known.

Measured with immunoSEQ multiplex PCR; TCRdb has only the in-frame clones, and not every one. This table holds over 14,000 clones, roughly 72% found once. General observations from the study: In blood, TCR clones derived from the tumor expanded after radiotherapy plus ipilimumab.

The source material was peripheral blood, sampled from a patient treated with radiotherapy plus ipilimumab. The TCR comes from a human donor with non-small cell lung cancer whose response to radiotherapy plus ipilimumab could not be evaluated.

This CDR3 is CASSQSPMTGNNSPLHF. The DNA for the CDR3 is TGTGCCAGCAGCCAATCCCCTATGACAGGGAATAATTCACCCCTCCACTTT. The chain is built from TRBV7-3 and TRBJ1-6, with 7 bases lining up with TRBD1. CDR1 and CDR2 from the germline V gene are SGHTA and FQGTGA. The CDR3 sequence is 17 residues long. V lost 5 bases to trimming and J lost 5 bases; unmatched junction nucleotides: 12.